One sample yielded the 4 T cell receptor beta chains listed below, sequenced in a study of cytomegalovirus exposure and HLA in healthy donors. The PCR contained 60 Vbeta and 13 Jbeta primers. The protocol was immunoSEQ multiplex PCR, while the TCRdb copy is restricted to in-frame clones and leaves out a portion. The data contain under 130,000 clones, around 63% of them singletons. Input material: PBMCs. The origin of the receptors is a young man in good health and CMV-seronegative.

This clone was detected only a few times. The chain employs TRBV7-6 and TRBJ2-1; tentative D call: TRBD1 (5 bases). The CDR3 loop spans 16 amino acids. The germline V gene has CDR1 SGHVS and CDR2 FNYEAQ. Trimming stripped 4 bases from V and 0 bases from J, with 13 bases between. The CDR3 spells CASSSIDSVSYNEQFF. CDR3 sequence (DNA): TGTGCCAGCAGCTCCATAGACAGTGTCTCCTACAATGAGCAGTTCTTC.

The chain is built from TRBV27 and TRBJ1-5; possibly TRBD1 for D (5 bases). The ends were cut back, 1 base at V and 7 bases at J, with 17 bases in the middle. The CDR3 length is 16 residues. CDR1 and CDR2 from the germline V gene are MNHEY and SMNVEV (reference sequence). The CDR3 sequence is CASSLLKFGAVQPQHF. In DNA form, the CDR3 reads TGTGCCAGCAGTTTATTGAAGTTTGGGGCTGTGCAGCCCCAGCATTTT.

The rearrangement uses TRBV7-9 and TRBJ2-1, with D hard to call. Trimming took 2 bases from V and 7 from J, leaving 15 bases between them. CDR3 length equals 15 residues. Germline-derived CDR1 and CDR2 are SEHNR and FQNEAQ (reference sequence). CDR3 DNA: TGTGCCAGCAGCTTATCCGTCAGTTCTTGGAATGAGCAGTTCTTC. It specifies CASSLSVSSWNEQFF.

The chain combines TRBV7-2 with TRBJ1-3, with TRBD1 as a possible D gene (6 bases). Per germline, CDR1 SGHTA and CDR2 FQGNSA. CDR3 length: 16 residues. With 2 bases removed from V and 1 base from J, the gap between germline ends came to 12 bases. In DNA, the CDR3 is TGTGCCAGCAGCTTAAGCCCAGGGGTGTCTGGAAACACCATATATTTT. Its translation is CASSLSPGVSGNTIYF. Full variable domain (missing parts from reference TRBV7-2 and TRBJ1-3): GAGVSQSPSNKVTEKGKDVELRCDPISGHTALYWYRQSLGQGLEFLIYFQGNSAPDKSGLPSDRFSAERTGGSVSTLTIQRTQQEDSAVYLCASSLSPGVSGNTIYFGEGSWLTVV.